The 30 T cell receptor beta chains presented below share a single source sample, sequenced in a study of control samples from healthy donors and cancer patients. The method was immunoSEQ multiplex PCR; TCRdb's version includes in-frame clones alone and lacks a portion of them. The table has under 50,000 clones, about 89% seen once. Sequenced input: PBMCs. The receptors were sampled from a woman aged 60-70 years with lung cancer.

V usage is TRBV30 and J usage is TRBJ2-1; 7 nucleotides agree with TRBD1. J gave up 12 bases and V 2 bases, and 10 bases lay outside the gene matches. CDR1 is GTSNPN and CDR2 is SVGIG in the germline V gene (reference sequence). The CDR3 length is 13 residues. The CDR3 is CAWSSGNNRGQFF. CDR3 nucleotides: TGTGCCTGGAGTTCTGGAAATAACAGGGGGCAGTTCTTC.

The CDR3 nucleotides are TGTGCCAGCAGCCAGGGACGTTTCCAAGAGACCCAGTACTTC. This sequence encodes CASSQGRFQETQYF. This chain links TRBV11-2 with TRBJ2-5; either TRBD1 or TRBD2 may fit D (5 bases each). There are 14 residues in the CDR3. Germline CDR1 reads SGHAT; CDR2 reads FQNNGV. Trimming cost V 5 bases and J 1 base, with 11 bases left between them.

Of note for this clone: Other DNA sequences in the same sample also yield this CDR3. The chain links TRBV28 to TRBJ1-3; unclear D gene. V shed 2 bases and J shed 4 bases, with 3 bases lying between them. CDR3 length equals 12 residues. CDR1 and CDR2 from the germline V gene are MDHEN and SYDVKM. The CDR3 nucleotides are TGTGCCAGCAGTTTAGGGGGAAACACCATATATTTT. Protein sequence: CASSLGGNTIYF. The complete variable domain, with remaining parts taken from reference TRBV28 and TRBJ1-3, reads DVKVTQSSRYLVKRTGEKVFLECVQDMDHENMFWYRQDPGLGLRLIYFSYDVKMKEKGDIPEGYSVSREKKERFSLILESASTNQTSMYLCASSLGGNTIYFGEGSWLTVV.

The chain employs TRBV7-9 and TRBJ1-6; D possibly corresponds to TRBD1 (5 bases). CDR1 is SEHNR, CDR2 FQNEAQ, per germline (reference sequence). The V end was cut by 3 bases, the J end by 5 bases, with 11 bases between. The CDR3 runs to 15 residues. CDR3 amino acids: CASSLGVTDNSPLHF. In DNA form, the CDR3 reads TGTGCCAGCAGCTTGGGGGTGACGGATAATTCACCCCTCCACTTT.

The chain has TRBV6-2 or TRBV6-3 and TRBJ1-5; D is ambiguous. The CDR3 loop spans 15 amino acids. Trimming left V 6 bases short and J 1 base short, with 13 bases between. Germline CDR1 MNHEY, CDR2 SVGEGT. This chain's CDR3 is CASSLFSASNQPQHF. The CDR3 nucleotides read TGTGCCAGCAGCCTCTTCTCCGCGAGCAATCAGCCCCAGCATTTT.

The sample holds a few counts of this clone. The chain has TRBV6-6 and TRBJ1-2; possible D gene TRBD1, 6 bases. The V end was cut by 5 bases, the J end by 8 bases, with 9 bases between. Germline CDR1 and CDR2: MNHNY and SVGAGI (reference sequence). The CDR3 totals 11 residues. CDR3 nucleotides: TGTGCCAGCAGTGGGACATGGGGCTACACCTTC. This sequence encodes CASSGTWGYTF.

The chain employs TRBV5-1 and TRBJ2-2, with D unresolved. The V end was cut by 5 bases, the J end by 0 bases, with 2 bases between. The CDR3 runs to 12 residues. CDR1 and CDR2 from the germline V gene are SGHRS and YFSETQ. The DNA for the CDR3 is TGCGCCAGCAGGGCGAACACCGGGGAGCTGTTTTTT. It translates to CASRANTGELFF.

The J gene is TRBJ1-1, the V gene TRBV30; D is perhaps TRBD1 (6 bases). The CDR3 runs 12 residues. Germline CDR1 is GTSNPN and CDR2 is SVGIG (reference sequence). The V gene lost 3 bases and the J gene lost 5 bases, with 10 bases spanning the gap. The DNA for the CDR3 is TGTGCCTGGAGGAGGGGGGGGACTGAAGCTTTCTTT. Amino acids: CAWRRGGTEAFF.

In its sample, this clone was seen once. The chain carries TRBV19 and TRBJ1-5; D might be TRBD1 (5 bases). Trimming took off 1 base at V and 0 bases at J, with 10 bases between the two ends. This CDR3 comprises 16 residues. Germline lookup yields CDR1 LNHDA and CDR2 SQIVND (reference sequence). The DNA for the CDR3 is TGTGCCAGTAGTATAGGGGGCGGCTATAGCAATCAGCCCCAGCATTTT. Protein product: CASSIGGGYSNQPQHF.

Only a few counts were recorded for this clone. The J gene is TRBJ1-6, the V gene TRBV5-4; a possible D gene is TRBD1 (5 bases). Germline assignment: CDR1 SGHNT and CDR2 YYREEE (reference sequence). The CDR3 runs to 15 residues. Between the trimmed V and J ends, which lost 2 bases and 6 bases, there was a span of 12 bases. DNA of the CDR3: TGTGCCAGCAGCTTTGGGGGAGTAGGTAATTCACCCCTCCACTTT. This codes for CASSFGGVGNSPLHF.

The table lists this clone with a few counts. The gene calls are TRBV19 and TRBJ2-7; 9 bases map to TRBD1. Per germline, CDR1 LNHDA and CDR2 SQIVND (reference sequence). V was clipped by 4 bases and J by 3 bases; unmatched bases: 10. This CDR3 spans 16 amino acids. The CDR3, as DNA: TGTGCCAGTAGTACCCTCCCCGGACAGGGGTTCTACGAGCAGTACTTC. The encoded protein is CASSTLPGQGFYEQYF.

The V and J genes are TRBV5-6 and TRBJ1-2; TRBD1 agrees at 8 bases. The V and J ends lost 3 bases and 4 bases, in that order; junction bases with no gene match: 8. CDR3 length: 15 residues. Germline-derived CDR1 and CDR2 are SGHDT and YYEEEE. For the CDR3, the DNA is TGTGCCAGCAGCTACCGGGACAGGCTCAGCTATGGCTACACCTTC. This sequence encodes CASSYRDRLSYGYTF. Combining the CDR3 with reference TRBV5-6 and TRBJ1-2 gives the whole variable domain DAGVTQSPTHLIKTRGQQVTLRCSPKSGHDTVSWYQQALGQGPQFIFQYYEEEERQRGNFPDRFSGHQFPNYSSELNVNALLLGDSALYLCASSYRDRLSYGYTFGSGTRLTVV.

Details on this clone: Other DNA sequences in this specimen translate into the identical CDR3. This chain joins TRBV9 and TRBJ2-5; TRBD1 aligns across 7 bases. V lost 0 bases and J lost 0; bases outside the gene matches: 2. The CDR3 totals 15 residues. The germline CDR1 and CDR2 sequences are SGDLS and YYNGEE. CDR3 region: CASSVAQGNQETQYF. The CDR3 nucleotides are TGTGCCAGCAGCGTAGCACAGGGGAACCAAGAGACCCAGTACTTC.

The chain links TRBV13 to TRBJ2-5; D is unclear. The germline V and J ends were trimmed by 2 bases and 9 bases, with 16 bases remaining between them. Germline CDR1 is PRHDT and CDR2 is FYEKMQ (reference sequence). The CDR3 length is 14 residues. CDR3 region: CASSLLDGLEAQYF. In nucleotides, the CDR3 is TGTGCCAGCAGCTTATTAGACGGTCTTGAAGCCCAGTACTTC.

This chain uses TRBV15 with TRBJ1-1, with D maybe TRBD1 (5 bases). V dropped 5 bases and J dropped 7 bases, with 14 bases sitting between them. CDR1 LNHNV and CDR2 YYDKDF come from the germline V gene (reference sequence). The CDR3 totals 13 residues. The CDR3 protein is CATSSRGTFEAFF. DNA for the CDR3: TGTGCCACCAGCTCACGGGGGACGTTTGAAGCTTTCTTT.

V and J are TRBV3-1 (or the pseudogene TRBV3-2) and TRBJ2-7; D is possibly TRBD2 (6 bases). CDR3 length: 14 amino acids. Germline CDR1 and CDR2: LGHDT and YNNKEL (reference sequence). The germline V and J ends were trimmed by 4 bases and 6 bases, with 16 bases remaining between them. CDR3 protein: CASSPLGGYSEQYF. The CDR3 bases are TGTGCCAGCAGCCCTCTTGGAGGGTACAGCGAGCAGTACTTC.

The gene calls are TRBV5-3 and TRBJ1-1; D call uncertain. TRBV5-3 is noted as an ORF with a role that remains uncertain. CDR3 length equals 16 residues. The V and J ends lost 4 bases and 1 base respectively, with 17 bases between them. CDR3 bases: TGTGCCAGAAGCCCCACCCCCCGGCGTCAGAACACTGAAGCTTTCTTT. Amino acids: CARSPTPRRQNTEAFF.

V and J are TRBV27 and TRBJ2-5; 12 nucleotides line up with TRBD2. Germline V gene lookup returns CDR1 MNHEY and CDR2 SMNVEV (reference sequence). Trimming cost V 5 bases and J 5 bases; bases outside gene matches: 15. This CDR3 comprises 18 residues. CDR3 amino acids: CASSLRRLAGVSGETQYF. CDR3 nucleotides: TGTGCCAGCAGTCTCCGACGACTAGCGGGAGTATCTGGCGAGACCCAGTACTTC.

V and J are TRBV19 and TRBJ2-7; 12 positions match TRBD2. CDR3 length: 14 amino acids. J gave up 8 bases and V 8 bases, and 10 bases lay outside the gene matches. The V gene's germline CDR1 is LNHDA and CDR2 SQIVND (reference sequence). This chain's CDR3 is CASATTSGSGKQYF. DNA of the CDR3: TGTGCCAGTGCTACGACTAGCGGGAGCGGGAAGCAGTACTTC.

The V call is TRBV6-2 or TRBV6-3, the J call TRBJ2-2; maybe TRBD1 (6 bases). CDR3 size: 17 residues. The germline V gene encodes CDR1 MNHEY and CDR2 SVGEGT. V shed 7 bases and J shed 0 bases, with 18 bases lying between them. CDR3 DNA sequence: TGTGCCAGCACCCCCGGGCTAAGGACAGCGAACACCGGGGAGCTGTTTTTT. Translation: CASTPGLRTANTGELFF.

The sample holds one count of this clone. The chain employs TRBV28 and TRBJ1-1, with 7 positions matching TRBD1. Germline V lookup: CDR1 MDHEN, CDR2 SYDVKM. V gave up 5 bases and J gave up 2 bases; unmatched junction bases: 2. The CDR3 is 13 residues long. The CDR3 sequence: CASSGTANTEAFF. The DNA of the CDR3 is TGTGCCAGCAGTGGGACAGCCAACACTGAAGCTTTCTTT.

This clone occurred once. This CDR3 reads CASSYRRSYGYTF. CDR3 DNA: TGTGCCAGCAGTTACCGTAGATCCTATGGCTACACCTTC. The genes are TRBV6-2 or TRBV6-3 and TRBJ1-2; D remains unclear. Between the trimmed V and J ends, which lost 2 bases and 4 bases, there was a span of 8 bases. Germline V lookup: CDR1 MNHEY, CDR2 SVGEGT. This CDR3 region has 13 residues.

The chain has TRBV11-2 and TRBJ2-7; TRBD1 matches at 7 bases. The CDR3 is made up of 14 amino acids. CDR1 and CDR2 (germline): SGHAT, FQNNGV. J gave up 0 bases and V 1 base, and 0 bases lay outside the gene matches. CDR3 in amino acids: CASSLGTGSYEQYF. CDR3 DNA: TGTGCCAGCAGCTTAGGGACAGGCTCCTACGAGCAGTACTTC.

The rearrangement uses TRBV4-2 and TRBJ1-1; D gene unclear. V was shortened by 2 bases and J by 4 bases, with 11 bases between the two germline ends. Germline V CDR1 and CDR2: LGHNA, YNFKEQ. The CDR3 length is 14 residues. This CDR3 is CASSQTRGGTEAFF. The CDR3 DNA sequence: TGTGCCAGCAGCCAAACACGAGGAGGCACTGAAGCTTTCTTT.

V usage is TRBV2 and J usage is TRBJ1-1, with D possibly being TRBD1 (5 bases). The CDR3 contains 12 residues. Germline V lookup: CDR1 SNHLY, CDR2 FYNNEI. V was trimmed by 1 base and J by 8 bases, leaving 8 bases between them. Here the CDR3 DNA reads TGTGCCAGCAGTGAAGATGACAGCGAAGCTTTCTTT. Translating it yields CASSEDDSEAFF.

The chain has TRBV25-1 and TRBJ2-5; 9 bases align to TRBD1. Germline trimming cut 4 bases from V and 4 bases from J; bases unmatched to any gene: 7. The CDR3 consists of 15 residues. The germline gives CDR1 MGHDK, CDR2 SYGVNS. CDR3 residues: CASSGGQGGGETQYF. As DNA, the CDR3 is TGTGCCAGCAGTGGGGGACAGGGAGGAGGAGAGACCCAGTACTTC. The entire variable domain, with the rest obtained from reference TRBV25-1 and TRBJ2-5, is as follows: EADIYQTPRYLVIGTGKKITLECSQTMGHDKMYWYQQDPGMELHLIHYSYGVNSTEKGDLSSESTVSRIRTEHFPLTLESARPSHTSQYLCASSGGQGGGETQYFGPGTRLLVL.

This chain joins TRBV3-1 (or the pseudogene TRBV3-2) and TRBJ2-1; D remains ambiguous. Germline CDR1 and CDR2: LGHDT and YNNKEL (reference sequence). The V end lost 5 bases, the J end lost 4 bases, and 15 bases lay between the germline ends. This CDR3 has 15 amino acids. The CDR3 nucleotides read TGTGCCAGCAGCGTACTCGCCACCAGTTACAATGAGCAGTTCTTC. Translated: CASSVLATSYNEQFF.

This chain uses TRBV5-5 with TRBJ2-1; no reliable D call. Germline assignment: CDR1 SGHKS and CDR2 YYEKEE (reference sequence). Trimming removed 2 bases at V and 7 bases at J, with 10 bases between. CDR3 length equals 13 residues. The CDR3 DNA is TGTGCCAGCAGCTTCGCTAGGCAGAATGAGCAGTTCTTC. Amino acids: CASSFARQNEQFF.

V and J are TRBV6-2 or TRBV6-3 and TRBJ1-1, with 7 bases identical to TRBD1. Germline values: CDR1 MNHEY, CDR2 SVGEGT. With 0 bases clipped from V and 3 bases from J, the junction kept 7 bases outside the gene matches. This CDR3 is built from 16 residues. This CDR3 reads CASSYSGGVGHTEAFF. CDR3 sequence (DNA): TGTGCCAGCAGTTACTCAGGGGGCGTCGGCCACACTGAAGCTTTCTTT.

This clone was detected a few times. V gene TRBV7-9 combines with J gene TRBJ2-7; a weak D match, TRBD2 (5 bases). Trimming shortened V by 5 bases and J by 2 bases, and 13 bases separated the two germline ends. Germline V gene data show CDR1 as SEHNR and CDR2 as FQNEAQ (reference sequence). This CDR3 has 14 amino acids. The CDR3: CASSIRETPYEQYF. DNA for the CDR3: TGTGCCAGCAGCATCCGGGAAACCCCCTACGAGCAGTACTTC.